This T cell receptor (beta chain) was captured in a study of CD8+ T cells in alopecia areata. Across the study: Among treated patients, oral tofacitinib was administered at 5 to 10 mg twice daily.

Study-level points and caveats: Alphabeta T cells residing in normal skin are also sequenced in scalp samples.

Treatment of the sample: oral pan-JAK inhibitor, 5-10 mg twice daily. This clone was observed a handful of times. Its cognate antigen is unknown. RNA, once extracted, was reverse transcribed into cDNA for use as the sequencing template. Repertoires were generated with immunoSEQ multiplex PCR, while TCRdb's copy carries only in-frame clones and drops some. The sample contains 95,000 to 150,000 clones, over 60% of which appear only once. CDR3 length: 12 residues. The germline gives CDR1 SQVTM, CDR2 ANQGSEA. The chain joins TRBV29-1 to TRBJ2-1; TRBD2 might be the D (7 bases). This receptor was obtained from a human donor with alopecia areata. The specimen comprised CD4+ T cells sorted from blood, sampled at week 4, from a patient treated with tofacitinib. The DNA of the CDR3 is TGCGGAGGGGGGGGAACCTACAATGAGCAGTTCTTC. Its translation is CGGGGTYNEQFF.